The clone carrying this T cell receptor beta chain was counted only a few times. The antigen is undetermined. Barcoded TCR alpha and TCR beta cDNA libraries with UMIs came from 5'RACE using constant-segment primers. TCRdb redid the calling of the 5' RACE reads with MiXCR, one entry per CDR3 protein. This sample has under 200,000 distinct CDR3 sequences, with roughly a third found just once. The V gene's germline CDR1 is KGHSH and CDR2 LQKENI. The V gene lost 1 base and the J gene lost 5 bases, with 9 bases spanning the gap. The CDR3 covers 13 residues. This sample was included in a study of T-cell memory formation after mild COVID-19. Study-level results: There were some responding clones in pre-infection memory, which suggested that cross-reactive memory had joined. The CD4+ clones that contracted clustered mainly within CM and EM, and the CD8+ clones concentrated in EMRA.

Sequencing was performed on PBMCs or a T cell subset sorted from them (not recorded which). The clonotype was recovered from an adult woman who had mild COVID-19 (a few samples of this study predate the infection). Cell type and time point are not known. This rearrangement joins TRBV18 to TRBJ2-7; D is perhaps TRBD2 (5 bases). The CDR3 sequence: CASSPRIGDEQYF. The CDR3 coding sequence is TGTGCCAGCTCACCACGAATCGGGGACGAGCAGTACTTC.